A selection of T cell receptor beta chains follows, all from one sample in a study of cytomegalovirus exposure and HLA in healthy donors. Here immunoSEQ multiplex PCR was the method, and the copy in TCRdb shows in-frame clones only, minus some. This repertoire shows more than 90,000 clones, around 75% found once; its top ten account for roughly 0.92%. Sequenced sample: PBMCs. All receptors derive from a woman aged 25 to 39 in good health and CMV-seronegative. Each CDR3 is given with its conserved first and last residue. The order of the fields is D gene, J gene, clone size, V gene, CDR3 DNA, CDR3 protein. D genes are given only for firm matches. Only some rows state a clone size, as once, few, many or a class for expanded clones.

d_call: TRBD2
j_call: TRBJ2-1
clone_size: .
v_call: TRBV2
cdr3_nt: TGTGCCAGCAGTTTCGGACTAGCGGTTAACAATGAGCAGTTCTTC
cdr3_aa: CASSFGLAVNNEQFF

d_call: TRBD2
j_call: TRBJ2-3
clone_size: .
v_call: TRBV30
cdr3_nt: TGTGCCTGGCAAAGGGGGGCTAGCGGGAGGAAAGATACGCAGTATTTT
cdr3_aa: CAWQRGASGRKDTQYF

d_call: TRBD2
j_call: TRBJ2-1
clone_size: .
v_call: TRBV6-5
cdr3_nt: TGTGCCAGCAGACTGACTAGCGGGGGGCCAAGGGAGCAGTTCTTC
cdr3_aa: CASRLTSGGPREQFF

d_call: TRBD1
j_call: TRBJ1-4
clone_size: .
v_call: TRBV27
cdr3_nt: TGTGCCAGCAGTTTATTGACAGGGCGAGAAAAACTGTTTTTT
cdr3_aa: CASSLLTGREKLFF

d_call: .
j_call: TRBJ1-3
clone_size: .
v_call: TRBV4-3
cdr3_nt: TGCGCCAGCAGCCAAGTGACAGACGGAAACACCATATATTTT
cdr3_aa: CASSQVTDGNTIYF

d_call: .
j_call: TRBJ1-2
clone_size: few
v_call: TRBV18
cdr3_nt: TGTGCCAGCTCACCGACAAAACCCGGGGGGGCGCATGGCTACACCTTC
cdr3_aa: CASSPTKPGGAHGYTF

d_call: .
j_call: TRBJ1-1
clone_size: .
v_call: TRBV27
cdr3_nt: TGTGCCAGCAGTTTGAGGTCTCTTCACACTGAAGCTTTCTTT
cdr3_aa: CASSLRSLHTEAFF

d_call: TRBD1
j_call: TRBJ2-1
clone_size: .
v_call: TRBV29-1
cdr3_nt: TGCAGCGTTGGGGCCGGGACAGGGCACTACAATGAGCAGTTCTTC
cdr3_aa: CSVGAGTGHYNEQFF

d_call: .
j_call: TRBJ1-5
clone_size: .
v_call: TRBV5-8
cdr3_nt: TGTGCCAGCAGCTTGGTCGGGAACCAGCCCCAGCATTTT
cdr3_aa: CASSLVGNQPQHF

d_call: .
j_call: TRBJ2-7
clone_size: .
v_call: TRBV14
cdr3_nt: TGTGCCAGCAGCCAGTCCCAGGACAGCTTAGTCTCCTACGAGCAGTACTTC
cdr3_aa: CASSQSQDSLVSYEQYF

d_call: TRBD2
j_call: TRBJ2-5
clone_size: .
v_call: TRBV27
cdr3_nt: TGTGCCAGCAGTTTTACTAGCGGCGAGGCGGAGACCCAGTACTTC
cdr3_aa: CASSFTSGEAETQYF

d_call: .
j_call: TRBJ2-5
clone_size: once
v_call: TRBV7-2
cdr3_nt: TGTGCCAGCAGCTTAGAGCGACAAGAGACCCAGTACTTC
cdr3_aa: CASSLERQETQYF

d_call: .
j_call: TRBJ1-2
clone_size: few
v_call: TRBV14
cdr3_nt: TGTGCCAGCAGCTATGATGAGAACTATGGCTACACCTTC
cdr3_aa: CASSYDENYGYTF

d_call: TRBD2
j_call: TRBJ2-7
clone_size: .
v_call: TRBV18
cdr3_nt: TGTGCCAGCGACCCGGGGGGGTACGAGCAGTACTTC
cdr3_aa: CASDPGGYEQYF

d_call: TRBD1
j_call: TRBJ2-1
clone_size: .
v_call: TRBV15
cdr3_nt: TGTGCCACCAGCGAAACGGGGCAGGGGGTACGCAATGAGCAGTTCTTC
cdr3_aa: CATSETGQGVRNEQFF

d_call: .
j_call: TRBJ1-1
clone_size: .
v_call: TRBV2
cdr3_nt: TGTGCCGGTAACTTAAACACTGAAGCTTTCTTT
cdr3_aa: CAGNLNTEAFF

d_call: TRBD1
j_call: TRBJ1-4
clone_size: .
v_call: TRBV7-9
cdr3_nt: TGTGCCAGCAGCCGACAGGGAGAAAATGAAAAACTGTTTTTT
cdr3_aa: CASSRQGENEKLFF

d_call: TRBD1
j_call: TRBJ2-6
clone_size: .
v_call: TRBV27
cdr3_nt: TGTGCCAGCAGTTGGTGGGACAGTCCCTCTGGGGCCAACGTCCTGACTTTC
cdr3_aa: CASSWWDSPSGANVLTF